This T cell receptor beta chain derives from a study of blood T cells in healthy people across ages. A second about 7 to 11 cycle PCR used barcoded and J-beta primers. All cDNA molecules were each tagged by a template-switch adaptor with 12 random nucleotides. One entry per CDR3 protein results from TCRdb running MiXCR on the 5' RACE reads. In the table there are roughly 930,000 distinct CDR3 sequences, around 46% of which are singletons. The CDR3 has 15 amino acids. Germline values: CDR1 KGHDR, CDR2 SFDVKD. V shed 7 bases and J 4 bases; nucleotides not matched to a gene: 8. V and J are TRBV24-1 and TRBJ1-2; 10 nucleotides align to TRBD1. The sequenced sample was blood. The source is a man aged 25 to 40 in good health. The CDR3 bases are TGTGCCACCAGCTTGACAGGGGGCCGGGCCTATGGCTACACCTTC. This codes for CATSLTGGRAYGYTF.